This T cell receptor (beta chain) was sequenced in a study of T-cell memory formation after mild COVID-19. Turning to the study itself: There were largely donor-specific TCR clusters.

About this clonotype: The antigen remains unidentified.

Deletions cut 3 bases from V and 5 bases from J, with 8 bases between. Germline values: CDR1 MGHRA, CDR2 YSYEKL. This CDR3 has 12 amino acids. Whole-study results and caveats: The finding that pre-infection memory included some responding clones suggested that cross-reactive memory joined. Later expanders leaned CD4+, whereas day 15 to 85 contracting clones were balanced CD4/CD8.

5'RACE primed at constant segments yielded TCR alpha and TCR beta cDNA libraries bearing sample barcodes and UMIs. TCRdb passed the 5' RACE reads through MiXCR, listing each CDR3 protein once. This sample has 110,000 or so distinct CDR3 sequences, with over 15% found just once. Sequencing was done on a sample of PBMCs or a T cell subset sorted from them (not recorded which). The sequence derives from a man aged 18 to 29 who had mild COVID-19 (a few samples of this study predate the infection). Cell type and time point are not known. The chain recombines TRBV4-1 with TRBJ2-7, with D tentatively TRBD2 (5 bases). The CDR3 nucleotides read TGCGCCAGCAGCCAGAAGAGGGACGAGCAGTACTTC. It is translated as CASSQKRDEQYF.